Listed here are 25 T cell receptor beta chains from one sample, sequenced in a study of blood T cell repertoires in COVID-19. The table came from immunoSEQ multiplex PCR; TCRdb's copy has only in-frame clones and leaves some out. The sample carries some 190,000 clones, 84% recorded once. Sample: PBMCs or T cells enriched from blood (not recorded which). The receptors stem from a woman under 40 who had recovered from COVID-19.

This clone occurred many times. CDR3 sequence: CATSALAGTANTGELFF. CDR3 sequence (DNA): TGTGCCACCAGTGCCCTGGCCGGGACAGCGAACACCGGGGAGCTGTTTTTT. This chain joins TRBV24-1 and TRBJ2-2; 7 bases line up with TRBD1. The CDR3 is 17 amino acids. V was clipped by 5 bases and J by 0 bases; unmatched bases: 8. Germline CDR1 reads KGHDR; CDR2 reads SFDVKD.

This clone occurred once. The chain recombines TRBV9 with TRBJ2-7; the match to TRBD2 covers 15 bases. J was trimmed by 3 bases and V by 0 bases; bases with no gene match: 10. Germline-derived CDR1 and CDR2 are SGDLS and YYNGEE. The CDR3 runs 19 residues. DNA of the CDR3: TGTGCCAGCAGCGTAGCTGGACTAGCGGGGGGGACCAACGACTACGAGCAGTACGTC. Residues: CASSVAGLAGGTNDYEQYV.

V is TRBV6-1 and J is TRBJ2-1, with 7 positions matching TRBD1. The germline V gene encodes CDR1 MNHNS and CDR2 SASEGT. This CDR3 has 18 residues. V shed 4 bases, J shed 0 bases, and the junction held 12 bases outside the gene matches. CDR3 in DNA: TGTGCCAGCAGTGCCCAGGGGGAACGACAGGTCTCCTACAATGAGCAGTTCTTC. Its translation is CASSAQGERQVSYNEQFF.

The chain carries TRBV29-1 and TRBJ2-3; 11 nucleotides align to TRBD2. The CDR3 is made up of 14 amino acids. Germline values: CDR1 SQVTM, CDR2 ANQGSEA. Germline trimming cut 6 bases from V and 4 bases from J; bases unmatched to any gene: 6. CDR3 DNA: TGCAGCGTCAACGGACTAGCGGGTGCAGATACGCAGTATTTT. Translating gives CSVNGLAGADTQYF.

V gene TRBV3-1 (or the pseudogene TRBV3-2) combines with J gene TRBJ1-6; a possible D gene is TRBD1 (6 bases). Germline V gene lookup returns CDR1 LGHDT and CDR2 YNNKEL (reference sequence). Trimming took off 0 bases at V and 1 base at J, with 22 bases between the two ends. CDR3 size: 21 residues. CDR3 DNA: TGTGCCAGCAGCCAAGAAAGGGGGGGAGATATGTCATGGTCCTATAATTCACCCCTCCACTTT. Translating it yields CASSQERGGDMSWSYNSPLHF.

The chain combines TRBV3-1 (or the pseudogene TRBV3-2) with TRBJ2-3, with a possible D match to TRBD2 (6 bases). The CDR3 sequence is 13 residues long. In germline, CDR1 is LGHDT, CDR2 YNNKEL (reference sequence). The CDR3 region has the DNA TGTGCAGCCTCTAGCGTGTCCACAGATACGCAGTATTTT. Its translation is CAASSVSTDTQYF.

The DNA for the CDR3 is TGTGCCAGCAGTTTATTAGGGACTAGCGGTAACAATGAGCAGTTCTTC. This gives the protein CASSLLGTSGNNEQFF. The chain couples TRBV27 to TRBJ2-1; 11 nucleotides align to TRBD2. The CDR3 spans 16 residues. With 1 base clipped from V and 5 bases from J, the junction kept 4 bases outside the gene matches. CDR1 and CDR2 (germline): MNHEY, SMNVEV (reference sequence).

The V call is TRBV7-2, the J call TRBJ2-7; no clear D gene. With 4 bases removed from V and 0 bases from J, the gap between germline ends came to 4 bases. The CDR3 sequence is 12 residues long. Germline V gives CDR1 SGHTA, CDR2 FQGNSA. The CDR3 DNA sequence: TGTGCCAGCAGCTCTAACTCCTACGAGCAGTACTTC. It specifies CASSSNSYEQYF.

The rearrangement joins TRBV6-4 to TRBJ2-2; D not resolved. The CDR3 extends over 13 amino acids. Trimming shortened V by 2 bases and J by 4 bases, and 5 bases separated the two germline ends. Germline CDR1 MRHNA, CDR2 SNTAGT. CDR3 in DNA: TGTGCCAGCAGTGACCAATTCACCGGGGAGCTGTTTTTT. Translation: CASSDQFTGELFF.

This sequence joins TRBV12-5 and TRBJ1-1, with D tentatively TRBD1 (5 bases). Germline V gene sequence: CDR1 LGHNT, CDR2 FRNRAP. The CDR3 sequence is 15 residues long. With 0 bases removed from V and 7 bases from J, the gap between germline ends came to 15 bases. This chain's CDR3 is CASGLVLGGKSEAFF. DNA for the CDR3: TGTGCTAGTGGTTTGGTACTCGGGGGAAAGAGTGAAGCTTTCTTT.

V gene TRBV14 combines with J gene TRBJ2-7; 10 bases agree with TRBD2. The CDR3 is 15 residues long. After removal of 4 bases from V and 6 bases from J, the junction contained 9 bases not matched to a gene. Germline loops: CDR1 SGHDN, CDR2 FVKESK. The CDR3 region is CASSLRTSGGLEQYF. The CDR3 DNA follows: TGTGCCAGCAGCCTACGGACTAGCGGAGGTCTCGAGCAGTACTTC.

The rearrangement uses TRBV10-3 and TRBJ1-1; D is perhaps TRBD1 (6 bases). Trimming took off 7 bases at V and 1 base at J, with 10 bases between the two ends. The germline CDR1 and CDR2 sequences are ENHRY and SYGVKD. This CDR3 is built from 13 residues. The CDR3 bases are TGTGCCATCACCCCGACAGGGAACACTGAAGCTTTCTTT. Its protein is CAITPTGNTEAFF.

Points on this clone: In the same sample, other DNA sequences code for this CDR3. V and J are TRBV7-3 and TRBJ2-7; D is possibly TRBD2 (6 bases). In germline, CDR1 is SGHTA, CDR2 FQGTGA. This CDR3 has 13 residues. V was clipped by 0 bases and J by 4 bases, with 7 bases between them. The CDR3, as DNA: TGTGCCAGCAGCTTAACTAGCGGTTACGAGCAGTACTTC. Translated: CASSLTSGYEQYF.

The V and J genes are TRBV6-5 and TRBJ2-7; 8 bases are a match to TRBD2. CDR1 and CDR2 from the germline V gene are MNHEY and SVGAGI. J lost 4 bases, V lost 0 bases, and 5 bases had no gene match. The CDR3 is 15 residues long. CDR3 in DNA: TGTGCCAGCAGTTACTCCAGCGGGAGTGGGTACGAGCAGTACTTC. Amino acids: CASSYSSGSGYEQYF.

In its sample, this clone was seen a few times. The chain links TRBV19 to TRBJ1-5; TRBD1 is a possible D gene (6 bases). The length of the CDR3 is 14 residues. Germline V gene lookup returns CDR1 LNHDA and CDR2 SQIVND (reference sequence). Trimming stripped 4 bases from V and 9 bases from J, with 16 bases between. The CDR3 DNA is TGTGCCAGTAGTACGGACAGCCGTGGGATGCCCCAGCATTTT. This translates into CASSTDSRGMPQHF. Based on the CDR3 plus reference TRBV19 and TRBJ1-5, the full variable domain is DGGITQSPKYLFRKEGQNVTLSCEQNLNHDAMYWYRQDPGQGLRLIYYSQIVNDFQKGDIAEGYSVSREKKESFPLTVTSAQKNPTAFYLCASSTDSRGMPQHFGDGTRLSIL.

The rearrangement uses TRBV27 and TRBJ1-1; 7 bases are a match to TRBD1. CDR1 is MNHEY and CDR2 is SMNVEV in the germline V gene (reference sequence). This CDR3 contains 15 residues. The ends lost 1 base at V and 5 bases at J; junction bases unmatched: 7. The CDR3 loop reads CASSLWGTERTEAFF. In DNA, the CDR3 is TGTGCCAGCAGTTTATGGGGGACAGAGCGGACTGAAGCTTTCTTT.

The V and J genes are TRBV3-1 (or the pseudogene TRBV3-2) and TRBJ1-1; the match to TRBD1 covers 10 bases. The germline V gene has CDR1 LGHDT and CDR2 YNNKEL (reference sequence). The CDR3 spans 15 residues. Trimming took 3 bases from V and 5 from J; bases not matched to a gene: 6. The CDR3 sequence: CASSHLGQGGTEAFF. The DNA of the CDR3 is TGTGCCAGCAGCCACCTTGGACAGGGGGGAACTGAAGCTTTCTTT.

The CDR3 region has the DNA TGTGCCAGCAGCGTTGGGGGCAAAAACTATGGCTACACCTTC. Encoded protein: CASSVGGKNYGYTF. The V and J genes are TRBV9 and TRBJ1-2; D might be TRBD1 (6 bases). This CDR3 spans 14 amino acids. Germline V CDR1 and CDR2: SGDLS, YYNGEE. V dropped 2 bases and J dropped 2 bases, with 10 bases sitting between them.

The gene calls are TRBV10-3 and TRBJ2-1; 12 nucleotides agree with TRBD2. The length of the CDR3 is 17 residues. The germline gives CDR1 ENHRY, CDR2 SYGVKD. Unmatched junction bases numbered 13, after V lost 7 bases and J lost 6 bases. The CDR3 here is CAINRTPTSGSSNEQFF. The DNA of the CDR3 is TGTGCCATCAACCGAACCCCGACTAGCGGGAGCTCCAATGAGCAGTTCTTC.

The chain links TRBV19 to TRBJ1-2; 8 bases map to TRBD1. Germline CDR1 reads LNHDA; CDR2 reads SQIVND (reference sequence). J lost 4 bases, V lost 3 bases, and 4 bases had no gene match. This CDR3 is built from 14 residues. DNA for the CDR3: TGTGCCAGTAGTATTTTGGACAGGGCCTATGGCTACACCTTC. Amino acids: CASSILDRAYGYTF.

The chain couples TRBV28 to TRBJ2-3; 7 bases match TRBD2. Germline V gene sequence: CDR1 MDHEN, CDR2 SYDVKM. V was pared by 2 bases and J by 5 bases, with 7 bases of the junction left unmatched. This CDR3 has 15 amino acids. In DNA form, the CDR3 reads TGTGCCAGCAGTTTACCAGCGGGGACCAGAGATACGCAGTATTTT. Translated, it gives CASSLPAGTRDTQYF.

This rearrangement joins TRBV5-1 to TRBJ1-2; a weak D match, TRBD1 (6 bases). Germline assignment: CDR1 SGHRS and CDR2 YFSETQ. Trimming removed 3 bases at V and 3 bases at J, with 9 bases between. The CDR3 runs to 13 residues. The CDR3 nucleotides read TGCGCCAGCAGCTCGAACAGGGACTATGGCTACACCTTC. It encodes CASSSNRDYGYTF.

The chain has TRBV28 and TRBJ2-7, with D possibly TRBD1 on 6 matching bases. CDR1 and CDR2 (germline): MDHEN, SYDVKM. This CDR3 is 13 amino acids long. Trimming stripped 6 bases from V and 1 base from J, with 10 bases between. The chain's CDR3 is CASRPGESYEQYV. CDR3 in DNA: TGTGCCAGCAGGCCAGGGGAATCCTACGAGCAGTACGTC.

The sample holds a few counts of this clone. The chain uses TRBV5-6 and TRBJ2-2; possible D gene TRBD2, 5 bases. Germline values: CDR1 SGHDT, CDR2 YYEEEE. V lost 4 bases and J lost 0, with 13 bases in between. The CDR3 consists of 16 residues. This CDR3 is CASSLLDSANTGELFF. Here the CDR3 DNA reads TGTGCCAGCAGCCTGTTGGACTCCGCGAACACCGGGGAGCTGTTTTTT.

The J gene is TRBJ2-3, the V gene TRBV10-3; TRBD2 is a possible D gene (5 bases). Germline assignment: CDR1 ENHRY and CDR2 SYGVKD. V gave up 6 bases and J gave up 4 bases, with 14 bases separating them. The CDR3 has 14 amino acids. The CDR3 is CAIRMGIGADTQYF. CDR3 DNA sequence: TGTGCCATCAGGATGGGGATCGGGGCAGATACGCAGTATTTT.